This T cell receptor beta chain derives from a study of T cells in Graves' hyperthyroidism and ophthalmopathy. This clonotype was seen only once. The antigen remains undetermined. The source material, RNA transcripts, was used to amplify TCR beta CDR3 regions. A set of HTBI primers served as the primers for a first-round RT-PCR of the TCR CDR3. TCRdb re-called the multiplex PCR reads with MiXCR, one entry per CDR3 protein. Found here are 90,000 to 120,000 distinct CDR3 sequences, more than 15% of them singletons; the top ten hold around two fifths. The V gene's germline CDR1 is SGHTA and CDR2 FQGTGA. This CDR3 spans 17 amino acids. Trimming removed 4 bases from V and 1 base from J; junction bases left unmatched: 3. Findings and limits, study-wide: Ophthalmopathy was model-predicted a median about 6.9 months pre-onset.

Graves' hyperthyroidism was deemed stable absent ophthalmopathy progression within 18 months. The clonotype comes from a woman between 45 and 60 years old with Graves' hyperthyroidism. This chain joins TRBV7-3 and TRBJ2-1; 14 bases align to TRBD2. The specimen sequenced was blood. The CDR3 DNA reads as TGTGCCAGCAGCTCACGGACTAGCGGGAGGTCCTACAATGAGCAGTTCTTC. This encodes CASSSRTSGRSYNEQFF.